This record covers a single T cell receptor beta chain. The entry originates in a study of glioma-infiltrating T cells after dendritic cell vaccination. For the study at large: At biweekly intervals, patients got three intradermal dendritic cell vaccine injections.

None of the glioblastoma patients had an isocitrate dehydrogenase mutation. Blood PBMC samples: pre-vaccination, two weeks post third vaccination, and at tumor progression. The V end was cut by 4 bases, the J end by 10 bases, with 11 bases between. CDR3 length equals 12 residues. Germline loops: CDR1 MGHRA, CDR2 YSYEKL. The primer mix had 60 V beta and 13 J beta primers. Measured with immunoSEQ multiplex PCR; TCRdb has only the in-frame clones, and not every one. The data show 85,000 to 95,000 clones, approximately 84% seen once. This sequence joins TRBV4-1 and TRBJ2-1; D might be TRBD1 (6 bases). Specimen: blood, collected before dendritic cell vaccination. The sequence was obtained from a human donor with glioblastoma. CDR3 coding DNA: TGCGCCAGCAGCCCTGGGGGCTTGGAGCAGTTCTTC. It translates to CASSPGGLEQFF.